This T cell receptor beta chain was identified during a study of cytomegalovirus exposure and HLA in healthy donors. The study, taken as a whole, reports: Reported performance of the classifier showed diagnosis of cytomegalovirus status with high specificity and sensitivity.

The length of the CDR3 is 11 residues. The germline V gene has CDR1 GTSNPN and CDR2 SVGIG (reference sequence). Trimming cost V 4 bases and J 1 base, with 5 bases left between them. With regard to this clone: Its target is not known.

Donors were nominally healthy when sampled, though unrecorded immune exposures were likely. Researchers ran the PCR with 60 Vbeta and 13 Jbeta primers. The protocol was immunoSEQ multiplex PCR, while the TCRdb copy is restricted to in-frame clones and leaves out a portion. There are 130,000 to 150,000 clones in the sample; 70% to 80% occur only once, and about 4.7% lies in the top ten. Sequenced sample: PBMCs. The TCR was taken from a male donor in good health and CMV-seronegative. The chain couples TRBV30 to TRBJ2-7; D uncertain. This CDR3 is CAWTTSYEQYF. CDR3 coding DNA: TGTGCCTGGACAACTTCCTACGAGCAGTACTTC.